This record covers a single T cell receptor (beta chain). These data belong to a study of blood T cell repertoires in COVID-19. Study summary: Some COVID-19 samples were acute and others convalescent; all came from the United States, Italy and Spain. PBMCs, B-cell-depleted T cells, or T cells were the source of the cDNA or gDNA that made up the material.

Generated by immunoSEQ multiplex PCR, the TCRdb table keeps only in-frame clones and is missing some. The sample shows 250,000 or so clones, roughly 90% of them seen only once. Germline CDR1 reads SGDLS; CDR2 reads YYNGEE. V was cut by 0 bases and J by 10 bases, with 11 bases left in between. The CDR3 covers 14 residues. The sequence was obtained from a woman aged 60-75 years with COVID-19, enrolled during active disease. The sequenced sample was peripheral blood. V is TRBV9 and J is TRBJ1-6; D might be TRBD1 (5 bases). The CDR3 sequence is CASSVEAGSSPLHF. CDR3 nucleotide sequence: TGTGCCAGCAGCGTAGAGGCAGGGTCGTCACCCCTCCACTTT.